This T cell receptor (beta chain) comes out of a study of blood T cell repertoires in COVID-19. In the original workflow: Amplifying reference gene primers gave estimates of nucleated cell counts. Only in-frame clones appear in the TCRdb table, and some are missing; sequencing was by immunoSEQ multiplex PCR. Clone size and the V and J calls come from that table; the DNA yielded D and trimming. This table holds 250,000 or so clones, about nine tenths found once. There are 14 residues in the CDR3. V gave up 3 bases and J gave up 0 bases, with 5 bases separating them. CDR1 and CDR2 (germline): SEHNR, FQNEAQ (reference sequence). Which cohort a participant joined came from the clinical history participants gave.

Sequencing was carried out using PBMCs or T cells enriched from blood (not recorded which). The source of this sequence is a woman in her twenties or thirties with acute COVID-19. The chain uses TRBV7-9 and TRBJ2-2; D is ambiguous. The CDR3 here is CASSFGPNTGELFF. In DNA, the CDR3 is TGTGCCAGCAGCTTTGGCCCGAACACCGGGGAGCTGTTTTTT.